Listed below are T cell receptor beta chains from one sample, sequenced in a study of blood T cell repertoires in COVID-19. Measured with immunoSEQ multiplex PCR; TCRdb has only the in-frame clones, and not every one. This table holds more than 200,000 clones, roughly 88% found once. The sample taken for sequencing was peripheral blood. The origin of the receptors is a man of 80 years or more with acute or convalescent COVID-19. The CDR3 runs from the conserved cysteine through the conserved F or W. The D gene is left open where the match is weak. For some rows the clone size is stated as once, few or many, or as a class when expanded; others skip it.

D gene: TRBD1; J gene: TRBJ2-7; CDR3 length: 15; V gene: TRBV4-3; clone size: NA; CDR3 DNA: TGCGCCAGCAGCCAAGATCAGGGGACAGGGTTCGAGCAGTACTTC; CDR3 protein: CASSQDQGTGFEQYF
D gene: NA; J gene: TRBJ2-7; CDR3 length: 15; V gene: TRBV7-9; clone size: NA; CDR3 DNA: TGTGCCAGCAGCTTAATCGGCGGGACAGTGGGCGAGCAGTACTTC; CDR3 protein: CASSLIGGTVGEQYF
D gene: TRBD1; J gene: TRBJ1-6; CDR3 length: 16; V gene: TRBV19; clone size: NA; CDR3 DNA: TGTGCCAGTAGTACCCCCGGGACAGGGGCAAATTCACCCCTCCACTTT; CDR3 protein: CASSTPGTGANSPLHF
D gene: TRBD2; J gene: TRBJ2-3; CDR3 length: 15; V gene: TRBV6-1; clone size: NA; CDR3 DNA: TGTGCCAGCAGTGAGACTAGCGGGCAAACAGATACGCAGTATTTT; CDR3 protein: CASSETSGQTDTQYF
D gene: TRBD2; J gene: TRBJ2-1; CDR3 length: 15; V gene: TRBV7-8; clone size: once; CDR3 DNA: TGTGCCAGCAGCTCGGGACTAGCGGGTTACAATGAGCAGTTCTTC; CDR3 protein: CASSSGLAGYNEQFF
D gene: TRBD1; J gene: TRBJ2-7; CDR3 length: 15; V gene: TRBV18; clone size: NA; CDR3 DNA: TGTGCCAGCTCACCACGGACAGGGGGCTCCTACGAGCAGTACTTC; CDR3 protein: CASSPRTGGSYEQYF
D gene: TRBD1; J gene: TRBJ2-3; CDR3 length: 16; V gene: TRBV5-8; clone size: NA; CDR3 DNA: TGTGCCAGCAGCTTGGGGGACCGGACAGGGGTTGATACGCAGTATTTT; CDR3 protein: CASSLGDRTGVDTQYF
D gene: TRBD1; J gene: TRBJ1-1; CDR3 length: 16; V gene: TRBV11-1; clone size: NA; CDR3 DNA: TGTGCCAGCAGCAGTGGACAGGGGGCCCTGGGAACTGAAGCTTTCTTT; CDR3 protein: CASSSGQGALGTEAFF
D gene: TRBD1; J gene: TRBJ1-2; CDR3 length: 13; V gene: TRBV28; clone size: few; CDR3 DNA: TGTGCCAGCGGGACAGTAGCCAACTATGGCTACACCTTC; CDR3 protein: CASGTVANYGYTF
D gene: NA; J gene: TRBJ1-2; CDR3 length: 16; V gene: TRBV12-5; clone size: NA; CDR3 DNA: TGTGCTAGTGGTTCTCGTCCGCTTGCAGCTAACTATGGCTACACCTTC; CDR3 protein: CASGSRPLAANYGYTF